These 5 T cell receptor beta chains share one sample of origin, sequenced in a study of T cell responses to AZD1222 COVID-19 vaccine. Generated by immunoSEQ multiplex PCR, the TCRdb table keeps only in-frame clones and is missing some. In the table there are 120,000 or so clones, 75% to 95% of which are singletons. This specimen was peripheral blood, taken on day 0 of AZD1222 vaccination. The receptors originated from an adult in good health.

The chain couples TRBV6-5 to TRBJ1-4, with D hard to call. The CDR3 is 15 residues long. Looked up from germline, CDR1 is MNHEY and CDR2 is SVGAGI. Trimming shortened V by 2 bases and J by 7 bases, and 14 bases separated the two germline ends. As DNA, the CDR3 is TGTGCCAGCAGTTACGCGAGCGGGGTCGGTGAAAAACTGTTTTTT. This translates into CASSYASGVGEKLFF.

The V gene is TRBV27, the J gene TRBJ1-6; D is perhaps TRBD1 (5 bases). V was shortened by 10 bases and J by 1 base, with 20 bases between the two germline ends. The CDR3 runs to 17 residues. The V gene's germline CDR1 is MNHEY and CDR2 SMNVEV (reference sequence). In DNA, the CDR3 is TGTGCCATCCCGCTCCCGGGGGATAAATCCTATAATTCACCCCTCCACTTT. This gives the protein CAIPLPGDKSYNSPLHF.

V and J are TRBV15 and TRBJ2-2; TRBD2 aligns across 7 bases. The CDR3 contains 18 residues. Germline V gene sequence: CDR1 LNHNV, CDR2 YYDKDF (reference sequence). V shed 0 bases, J shed 3 bases, and the junction held 10 bases outside the gene matches. The CDR3 bases are TGTGCCACCAGCAGAGACTCCCCGAGCGGGAAGGACACCGGGGAGCTGTTTTTT. This translates into CATSRDSPSGKDTGELFF.

The chain recombines TRBV2 with TRBJ1-4; a possible D gene is TRBD1 (5 bases). Germline CDR1 and CDR2: SNHLY and FYNNEI. The CDR3 covers 13 residues. Trimming shortened V by 9 bases and J by 10 bases, and 18 bases separated the two germline ends. CDR3 amino acids: CASSPDGARKLFF. The CDR3 coding sequence is TGTGCCAGTTCCCCAGACGGGGCCCGAAAACTGTTTTTT.

This clone was detected once. The J gene is TRBJ1-2, the V gene TRBV27, with unresolved D. From germline, CDR1 is MNHEY and CDR2 SMNVEV (reference sequence). The CDR3 has 15 residues. Trimming shortened V by 7 bases and J by 5 bases, and 20 bases separated the two germline ends. CDR3 sequence: CASTSRREERYGYTF. In nucleotides, the CDR3 is TGTGCCAGCACCTCGAGGCGGGAAGAAAGATATGGCTACACCTTC.